The 3 T cell receptor beta chains given below trace back to one sample, sequenced in a study of blood T cell repertoires in COVID-19. Only in-frame clones appear in the TCRdb table, and some are missing; sequencing was by immunoSEQ multiplex PCR. The sample contains about 83,000 clones, 85% to 90% of which appear only once. The material sequenced was peripheral blood. All receptors come from a man older than 75 with active or convalescent COVID-19.

This chain connects TRBV3-1 (or the pseudogene TRBV3-2) to TRBJ1-2; 8 bases are shared with TRBD1. Germline V lookup: CDR1 LGHDT, CDR2 YNNKEL (reference sequence). The V gene end was trimmed by 0 bases and the J gene end by 2 bases; junction bases not matched to a gene: 2. CDR3 length equals 15 residues. CDR3 nucleotides: TGTGCCAGCAGCCAAGAACACAGGGGGAACTATGGCTACACCTTC. This gives the protein CASSQEHRGNYGYTF.

This chain uses TRBV3-1 (or the pseudogene TRBV3-2) with TRBJ1-1, with unresolved D. There are 14 residues in the CDR3. Trimming cost V 7 bases and J 2 bases, with 14 bases left between them. Germline CDR1 is LGHDT and CDR2 is YNNKEL (reference sequence). CDR3 protein: CASNFRNSNTEAFF. The CDR3 DNA follows: TGTGCCAGCAATTTTCGGAACAGCAACACTGAAGCTTTCTTT.

The gene calls are TRBV18 and TRBJ1-3; tentatively, D is TRBD1 (5 bases). Germline values: CDR1 KGHSH, CDR2 LQKENI. V was shortened by 2 bases and J by 4 bases, with 12 bases between the two germline ends. The CDR3 spans 15 residues. CDR3 loop: CASSPKAGQGNTIYF. The CDR3 DNA follows: TGTGCCAGCTCACCAAAGGCAGGGCAAGGAAACACCATATATTTT.